This TCR beta chain is from a study of T cell changes during pregnancy in multiple sclerosis. The V gene end was trimmed by 4 bases and the J gene end by 5 bases; junction bases not matched to a gene: 4. CDR3 length: 13 amino acids. Germline V gene sequence: CDR1 SGHRS, CDR2 YFSETQ. TCRdb keeps only in-frame clones here, not all; method: immunoSEQ multiplex PCR. The sample contains some 27,000 clones, roughly 87% of which appear only once. The sequencing here drew on CD4+ T cells from peripheral blood mononuclear cells, taken in the second trimester of pregnancy. The chain couples TRBV5-1 to TRBJ2-5; TRBD1 matches at 8 bases. The receptor comes from a female donor with multiple sclerosis, enrolled in a pregnancy study. CDR3 loop: CASSAGGGETQYF. CDR3 coding DNA: TGCGCCAGCAGCGCAGGGGGCGGGGAGACCCAGTACTTC.